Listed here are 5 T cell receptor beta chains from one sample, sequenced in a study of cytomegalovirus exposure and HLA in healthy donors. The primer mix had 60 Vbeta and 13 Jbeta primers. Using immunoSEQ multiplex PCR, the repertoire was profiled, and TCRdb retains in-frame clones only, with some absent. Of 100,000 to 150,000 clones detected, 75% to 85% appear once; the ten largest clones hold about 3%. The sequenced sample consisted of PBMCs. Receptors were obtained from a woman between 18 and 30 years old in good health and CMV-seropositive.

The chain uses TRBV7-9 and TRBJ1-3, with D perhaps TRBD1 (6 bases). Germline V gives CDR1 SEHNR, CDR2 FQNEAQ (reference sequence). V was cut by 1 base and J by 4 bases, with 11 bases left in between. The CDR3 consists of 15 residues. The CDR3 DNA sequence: TGTGCCAGCAGCTTAGAACAGGGCTTAGGAAACACCATATATTTT. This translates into CASSLEQGLGNTIYF.

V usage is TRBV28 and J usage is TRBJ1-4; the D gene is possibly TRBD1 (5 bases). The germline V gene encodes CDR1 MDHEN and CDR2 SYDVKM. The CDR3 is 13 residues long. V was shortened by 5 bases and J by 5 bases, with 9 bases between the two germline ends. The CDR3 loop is CASSPGQNEKLFF. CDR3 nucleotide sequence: TGTGCCAGCAGTCCTGGACAAAATGAAAAACTGTTTTTT. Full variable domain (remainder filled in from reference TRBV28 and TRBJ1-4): DVKVTQSSRYLVKRTGEKVFLECVQDMDHENMFWYRQDPGLGLRLIYFSYDVKMKEKGDIPEGYSVSREKKERFSLILESASTNQTSMYLCASSPGQNEKLFFGSGTQLSVL.

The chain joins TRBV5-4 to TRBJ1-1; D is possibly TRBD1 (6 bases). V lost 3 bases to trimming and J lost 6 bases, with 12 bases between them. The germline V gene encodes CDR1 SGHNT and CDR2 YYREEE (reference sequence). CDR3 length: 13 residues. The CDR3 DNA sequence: TGTGCCAGCAGCTCCACGGGGGGCGCTGAAGCTTTCTTT. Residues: CASSSTGGAEAFF. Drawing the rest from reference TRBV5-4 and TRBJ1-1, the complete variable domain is ETGVTQSPTHLIKTRGQQVTLRCSSQSGHNTVSWYQQALGQGPQFIFQYYREEENGRGNFPPRFSGLQFPNYSSELNVNALELDDSALYLCASSSTGGAEAFFGQGTRLTVV.

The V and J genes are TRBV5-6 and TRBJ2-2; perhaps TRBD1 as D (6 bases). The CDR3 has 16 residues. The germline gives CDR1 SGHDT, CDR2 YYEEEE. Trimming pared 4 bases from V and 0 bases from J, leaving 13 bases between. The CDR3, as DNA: TGTGCCAGCAGCGTCTACGGGACACCGAACACCGGGGAGCTGTTTTTT. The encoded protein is CASSVYGTPNTGELFF.

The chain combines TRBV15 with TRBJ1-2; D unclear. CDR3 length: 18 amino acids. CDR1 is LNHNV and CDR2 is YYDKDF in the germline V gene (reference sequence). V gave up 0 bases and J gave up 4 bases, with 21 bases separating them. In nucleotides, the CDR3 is TGTGCCACCAGCAGAGATTGGATAGGGAGGTCGCCTGGCTATGGCTACACCTTC. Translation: CATSRDWIGRSPGYGYTF.